This T cell receptor (beta chain) emerged from a study of cytomegalovirus exposure and HLA in healthy donors. In germline, CDR1 is SGHTS, CDR2 YDEGEE. Trimming removed 4 bases from V and 2 bases from J; junction bases left unmatched: 7. The CDR3 spans 15 residues. Nominally healthy donors provided the samples, though records likely missed some immune exposures. PCR primers comprised 60 Vbeta and 13 Jbeta primers. Repertoires were generated with immunoSEQ multiplex PCR, while TCRdb's copy carries only in-frame clones and drops some. The sample consists of roughly 63,000 clones, roughly 74% of them appearing once.

The sequence was obtained from a middle-aged woman in good health and CMV-seropositive. The material sequenced was PBMCs. This chain uses TRBV5-8 with TRBJ2-3; 7 bases are shared with TRBD1. Written as DNA, the CDR3 is TGTGCCAGCAGCAAGGGACAGCCCCACACAGATACGCAGTATTTT. Protein: CASSKGQPHTDTQYF.